This paragraph reports one T cell receptor (beta chain). These data belong to a study of blood T cell repertoires in COVID-19. Clones were sequenced by immunoSEQ multiplex PCR, and TCRdb holds only the in-frame ones, with some missing. The profile shows more than 150,000 clones, 85% to 90% of them singletons. Losses at the gene ends were 5 bases for V and 13 bases for J; bases not matched to a gene: 8. Germline V gene sequence: CDR1 LNHNV, CDR2 YYDKDF (reference sequence). This CDR3 contains 14 residues. This receptor was taken from a woman aged 18-29 years who had recovered from COVID-19. The sample was peripheral blood. The V and J genes are TRBV15 and TRBJ2-1, with 13 bases identical to TRBD2. CDR3 sequence: CATSSRTSGRRQFF. CDR3 nucleotide sequence: TGTGCCACCAGCTCGCGGACTAGCGGGAGACGACAGTTCTTC.